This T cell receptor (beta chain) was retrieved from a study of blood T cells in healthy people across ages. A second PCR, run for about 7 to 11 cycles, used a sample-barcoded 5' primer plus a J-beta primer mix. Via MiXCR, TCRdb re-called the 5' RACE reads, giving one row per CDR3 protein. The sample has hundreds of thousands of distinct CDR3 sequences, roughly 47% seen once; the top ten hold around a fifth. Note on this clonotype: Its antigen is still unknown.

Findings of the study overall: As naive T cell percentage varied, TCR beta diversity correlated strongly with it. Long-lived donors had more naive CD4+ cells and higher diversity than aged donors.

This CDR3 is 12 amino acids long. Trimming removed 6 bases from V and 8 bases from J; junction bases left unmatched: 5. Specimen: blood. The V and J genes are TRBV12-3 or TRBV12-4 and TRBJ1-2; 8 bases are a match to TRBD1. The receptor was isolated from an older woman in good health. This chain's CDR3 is CASRSDRAGYTF. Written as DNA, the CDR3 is TGTGCCAGCAGATCGGACAGGGCAGGCTACACCTTC.